This T cell receptor (beta chain) stems from a study of T cell changes during pregnancy in multiple sclerosis. Clones were read by immunoSEQ multiplex PCR, and TCRdb kept only the in-frame ones, dropping some. The sample yields about 50,000 clones, 80% to 95% seen once. The length of the CDR3 is 17 residues. Germline CDR1 is SEHNR and CDR2 is FQNEAQ (reference sequence). V lost 1 base and J lost 7; bases outside the gene matches: 13. The sequence was obtained from a female donor in good health, enrolled as a control in a pregnancy study. Sequencing was performed on CD4+ T cells from peripheral blood mononuclear cells, taken after pregnancy. The rearrangement uses TRBV7-9 and TRBJ1-2, with TRBD1 identical over 9 bases. CDR3 residues: CASSLVSWGQGSSGYTF. CDR3 DNA: TGTGCCAGCAGCTTAGTATCTTGGGGACAGGGATCTAGTGGCTACACCTTC.